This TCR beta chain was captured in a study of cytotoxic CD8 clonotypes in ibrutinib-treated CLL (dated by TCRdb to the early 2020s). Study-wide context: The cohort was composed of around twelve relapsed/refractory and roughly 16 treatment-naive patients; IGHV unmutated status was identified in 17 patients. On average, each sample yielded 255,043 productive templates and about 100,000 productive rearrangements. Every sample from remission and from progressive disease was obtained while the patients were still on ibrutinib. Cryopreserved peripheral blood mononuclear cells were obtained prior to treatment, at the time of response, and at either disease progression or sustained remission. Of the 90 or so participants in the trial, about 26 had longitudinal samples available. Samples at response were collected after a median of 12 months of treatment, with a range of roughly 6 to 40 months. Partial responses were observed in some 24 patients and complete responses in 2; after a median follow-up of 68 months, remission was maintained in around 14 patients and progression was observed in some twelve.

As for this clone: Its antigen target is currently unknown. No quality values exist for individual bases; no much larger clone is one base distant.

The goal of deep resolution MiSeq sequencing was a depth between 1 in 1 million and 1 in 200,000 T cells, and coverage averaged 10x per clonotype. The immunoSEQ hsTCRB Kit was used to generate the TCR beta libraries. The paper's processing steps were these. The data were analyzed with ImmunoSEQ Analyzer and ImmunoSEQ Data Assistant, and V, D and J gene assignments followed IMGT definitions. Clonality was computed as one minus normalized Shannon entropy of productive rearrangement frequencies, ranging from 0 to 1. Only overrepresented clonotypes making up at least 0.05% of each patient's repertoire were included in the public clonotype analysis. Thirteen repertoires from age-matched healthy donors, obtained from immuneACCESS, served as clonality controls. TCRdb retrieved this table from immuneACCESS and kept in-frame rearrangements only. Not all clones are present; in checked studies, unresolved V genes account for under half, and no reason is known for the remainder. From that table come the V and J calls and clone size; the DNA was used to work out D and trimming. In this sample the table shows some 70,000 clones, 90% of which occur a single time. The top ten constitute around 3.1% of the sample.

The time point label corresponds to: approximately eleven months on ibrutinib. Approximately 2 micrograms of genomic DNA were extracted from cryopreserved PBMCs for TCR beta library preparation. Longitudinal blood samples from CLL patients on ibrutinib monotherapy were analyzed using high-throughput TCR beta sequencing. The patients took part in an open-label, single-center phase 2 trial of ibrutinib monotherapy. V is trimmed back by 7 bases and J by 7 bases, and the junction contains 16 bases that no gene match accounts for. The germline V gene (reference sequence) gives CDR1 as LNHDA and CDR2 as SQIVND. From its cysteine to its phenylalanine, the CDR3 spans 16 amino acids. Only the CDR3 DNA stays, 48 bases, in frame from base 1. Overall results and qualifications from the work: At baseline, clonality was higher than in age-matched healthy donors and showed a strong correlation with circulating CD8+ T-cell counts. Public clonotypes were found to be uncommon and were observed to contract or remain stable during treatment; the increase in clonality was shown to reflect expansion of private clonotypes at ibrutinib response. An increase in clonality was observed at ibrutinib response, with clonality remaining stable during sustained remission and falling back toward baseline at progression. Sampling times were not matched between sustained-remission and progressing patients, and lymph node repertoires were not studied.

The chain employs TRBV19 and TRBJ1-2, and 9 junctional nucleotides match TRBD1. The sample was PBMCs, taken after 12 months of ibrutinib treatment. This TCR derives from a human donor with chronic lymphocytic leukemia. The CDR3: CASTRSPGTGFTGYTF. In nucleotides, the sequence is TGTGCCAGTACCCGGTCCCCCGGGACAGGGTTTACTGGCTACACCTTC.